The 11 T cell receptor beta chains below all came from one sample that was sequenced in a study of blood T cell repertoires in COVID-19. Clones were read by immunoSEQ multiplex PCR, and TCRdb kept only the in-frame ones, dropping some. The sample lists approximately 25,000 clones, almost 90% occurring once. The sequencing sample was made of peripheral blood. These receptors were obtained from a woman aged 60-70 years with active COVID-19.

This clone was observed a single time. V and J are TRBV5-6 and TRBJ2-1, with no clear D. V was trimmed by 1 base and J by 8 bases, leaving 10 bases between them. The CDR3 runs 13 residues. CDR1 is SGHDT and CDR2 is YYEEEE in the germline V gene. CDR3 loop: CASSLPSSDEQFF. CDR3 DNA sequence: TGTGCCAGCAGCTTGCCGAGTTCGGATGAGCAGTTCTTC.

The chain links TRBV27 to TRBJ1-1; maybe TRBD1 (5 bases). Germline V gene lookup returns CDR1 MNHEY and CDR2 SMNVEV (reference sequence). The CDR3 is made up of 14 amino acids. Trimming removed 6 bases from V and 1 base from J, with 12 bases in between. Here the CDR3 DNA reads TGTGCCAGCAGCCAGGGTTGGGAGAACACTGAAGCTTTCTTT. Translation gives CASSQGWENTEAFF.

The V gene is TRBV5-1, the J gene TRBJ2-1, with D possibly matching TRBD2 (5 bases). The CDR3 covers 17 residues. Trimming removed 4 bases from V and 0 bases from J, with 17 bases in between. Germline V gene lookup returns CDR1 SGHRS and CDR2 YFSETQ. Here the CDR3 reads CASSRSLAEDSYNEQFF. In nucleotides, the CDR3 is TGCGCCAGCAGCAGGTCCCTAGCAGAGGACTCCTACAATGAGCAGTTCTTC.

The genes are TRBV20-1 and TRBJ2-1; 7 positions match TRBD1. Trimming removed 5 bases from V and 10 bases from J; junction bases left unmatched: 5. The germline gives CDR1 DFQATT, CDR2 SNEGSKA (reference sequence). The CDR3 is 11 amino acids. The CDR3 protein is CSAEPDREQFF. Written as DNA, the CDR3 is TGCAGTGCTGAACCGGACAGGGAGCAGTTCTTC.

This clone was detected once. This chain uses TRBV4-1 with TRBJ2-5, with D possibly matching TRBD2 (7 bases). This CDR3 spans 15 amino acids. In germline, CDR1 is MGHRA, CDR2 YSYEKL. V was pared by 4 bases and J by 5 bases, with 17 bases between. The CDR3 spells CASSPGLGGWETQYF. The CDR3 DNA reads TGCGCCAGCAGCCCCGGACTAGGGGGGTGGGAGACCCAGTACTTC.

The CDR3 protein is CATSRDRQGGAGYTF. DNA for the CDR3: TGTGCCACCAGCAGAGATAGACAGGGGGGAGCTGGCTACACCTTC. The chain employs TRBV15 and TRBJ1-2; 9 bases align to TRBD1. CDR3 length: 15 residues. Germline V lookup: CDR1 LNHNV, CDR2 YYDKDF (reference sequence). Trimming cost V 0 bases and J 7 bases; bases outside gene matches: 6.

In its sample, this clone was seen a few times. This CDR3 is CAWSVLGSSYNSPLHF. The CDR3 DNA sequence: TGTGCCTGGAGTGTTTTAGGGAGCTCCTATAATTCACCCCTCCACTTT. The chain has TRBV30 and TRBJ1-6, with D uncertain. The V and J ends lost 0 bases and 0 bases respectively, with 9 bases between them. Germline values: CDR1 GTSNPN, CDR2 SVGIG (reference sequence). The CDR3 length is 16 residues.

This chain joins TRBV28 and TRBJ2-7; 7 nucleotides align to TRBD2. The germline V gene has CDR1 MDHEN and CDR2 SYDVKM. CDR3 length: 15 residues. The V gene end was trimmed by 5 bases and the J gene end by 8 bases; junction bases not matched to a gene: 15. In nucleotides, the CDR3 is TGTGCCAGCAGTGCCTCAAGCGGGGACGCCTATCAGCAGTACTTC. Translating gives CASSASSGDAYQQYF.

Sample share makes this clone medium-sized (0.01 to 0.1%). This rearrangement joins TRBV7-9 to TRBJ2-5, with 8 positions matching TRBD1. V lost 3 bases, J lost 0 bases, and 3 bases stayed unmatched. Looked up from germline, CDR1 is SEHNR and CDR2 is FQNEAQ (reference sequence). The CDR3 extends over 15 amino acids. The CDR3: CASSFGQGHQETQYF. The CDR3 bases are TGTGCCAGCAGCTTTGGACAGGGCCACCAAGAGACCCAGTACTTC.

This clone was observed a handful of times. The chain recombines TRBV6-2 or TRBV6-3 with TRBJ1-2; D gene uncertain. The ends were cut back, 0 bases at V and 8 bases at J, with 13 bases in the middle. Germline assignment: CDR1 MNHEY and CDR2 SVGEGT. CDR3 size: 14 residues. The CDR3 is CASSYSIGVRGYTF. CDR3 in DNA: TGTGCCAGCAGTTACTCGATCGGGGTTCGGGGCTACACCTTC.

The V gene is TRBV7-2, the J gene TRBJ2-1; TRBD2 matches 15 bases. Trimming cost V 1 base and J 3 bases; bases outside gene matches: 4. This CDR3 spans 18 amino acids. The germline gives CDR1 SGHTA, CDR2 FQGNSA. CDR3 region: CASSLEGTSGRFYNEQFF. The CDR3 bases are TGTGCCAGCAGCTTAGAAGGGACTAGCGGGAGGTTCTACAATGAGCAGTTCTTC.